The text below deals with one T cell receptor beta chain. What it binds is unknown. CDR1 SEHNR and CDR2 FQNEAQ come from the germline V gene (reference sequence). V was clipped by 7 bases and J by 9 bases, with 12 bases between them. The CDR3 is made up of 11 amino acids. The data are from a study of T cells after yellow fever vaccination. Findings and caveats of the study: The secondary response was weaker but peaked faster, day 5 versus 15.

TCR cDNA, made by 5'RACE template switching, carried an added universal primer site and UMIs. MiXCR was run by TCRdb on the 5' RACE reads, yielding one entry per CDR3 protein. The sample includes under 550,000 distinct CDR3 sequences, just over 20% seen only once; the top ten take 16%. V gene TRBV7-9 combines with J gene TRBJ1-1, with D uncertain. Specimen: PBMCs, collected 20 to 25 days after the first yellow fever vaccination. The sequence was collected from a man younger than 35 who received the YFV17D yellow fever vaccine. The CDR3: CASTPLEKAFF. The CDR3, as DNA: TGTGCCAGCACCCCCCTGGAAAAAGCTTTCTTT.